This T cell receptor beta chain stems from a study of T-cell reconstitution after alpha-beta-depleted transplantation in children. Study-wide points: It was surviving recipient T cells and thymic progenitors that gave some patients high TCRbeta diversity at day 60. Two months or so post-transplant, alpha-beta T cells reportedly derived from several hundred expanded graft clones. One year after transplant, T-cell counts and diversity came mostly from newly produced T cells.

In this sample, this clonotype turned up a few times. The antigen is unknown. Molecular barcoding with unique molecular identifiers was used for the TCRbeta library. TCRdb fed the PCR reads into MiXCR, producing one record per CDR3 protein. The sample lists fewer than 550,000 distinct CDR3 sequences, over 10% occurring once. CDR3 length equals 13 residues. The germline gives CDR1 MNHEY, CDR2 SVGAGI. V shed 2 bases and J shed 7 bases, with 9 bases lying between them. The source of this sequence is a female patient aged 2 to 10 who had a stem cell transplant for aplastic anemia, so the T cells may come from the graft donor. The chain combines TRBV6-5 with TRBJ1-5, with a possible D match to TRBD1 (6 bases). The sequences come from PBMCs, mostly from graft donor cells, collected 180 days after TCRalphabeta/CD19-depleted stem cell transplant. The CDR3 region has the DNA TGTGCCAGCAGTTACCAGGGGAGCCAGCCCCAGCATTTT. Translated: CASSYQGSQPQHF.